This T cell receptor beta chain was observed in a study of graft-versus-host responses after intestinal transplantation. Regarding this clone: Its antigen is undetermined.

CDR1 is SGHNT and CDR2 is YENEEA in the germline V gene. Trimming took 4 bases from V and 1 from J; bases not matched to a gene: 6. This CDR3 has 15 residues. Using immunoSEQ multiplex PCR, the repertoire was profiled, and TCRdb retains in-frame clones only, with some absent. The sample has about 90,000 clones, about 95% seen once. The sequencing used unstimulated CD4+ T cells sorted from spleen or lymph node cells, collected before transplant. The J gene is TRBJ1-1, the V gene TRBV11-3, with 7 bases identical to TRBD1. The sequence came from a human donor who was the organ donor for an intestinal transplant. Written as DNA, the CDR3 is TGTGCCAGCAGCTACCAGACAGGGACGAACACTGAAGCTTTCTTT. Encoded protein: CASSYQTGTNTEAFF.